The 3 T cell receptor beta chains below all came from one sample that was sequenced in a study of vaccination and CD4 T cells after COVID-19. The antigens for these receptors are not known. Treatment defined: 10-day PBMC culture with coronavirus spike peptide pools or control peptides (ViraFEST assay). According to the study, CD4+ T cells from the unexposed donor were gathered ahead of the COVID-19 pandemic (2011-2018). Cultured CD4+ T-cell DNA underwent Oncomine TCR Beta short-read sequencing. TCRdb fed the PCR reads into MiXCR, producing one record per CDR3 protein. The sample lists 7,000 to 8,000 distinct CDR3 sequences, approximately 38% seen once, with about 36% in the top ten. Sequencing was done on a sample of CD4+ T cells from blood, cultured in vitro. Receptors originate from a human donor in good health.

This clonotype was seen a handful of times. This chain connects TRBV20-1 to TRBJ2-7; 10 bases are shared with TRBD2. Trimming cost V 3 bases and J 3 bases; bases outside gene matches: 2. This CDR3 contains 13 residues. Germline V gives CDR1 DFQATT, CDR2 SNEGSKA (reference sequence). This CDR3 is CSASLAGGYEQYF. CDR3 bases: TGCAGTGCTAGCTTAGCGGGGGGCTACGAGCAGTACTTC.

This chain uses TRBV7-2 with TRBJ1-5; tentatively, D is TRBD1 (6 bases). Germline V CDR1 and CDR2: SGHTA, FQGNSA. Trimming shortened V by 3 bases and J by 0 bases, and 12 bases separated the two germline ends. The CDR3 loop spans 16 amino acids. The CDR3 reads CASSFQDRYSNQPQHF. The DNA for the CDR3 is TGTGCCAGCAGCTTCCAGGACAGATATAGCAATCAGCCCCAGCATTTT.

The chain is built from TRBV19 and TRBJ1-2; TRBD1 aligns across 7 bases. Trimming at V came to 9 bases and at J to 4 bases, leaving 8 bases not matched to a gene. Germline values: CDR1 LNHDA, CDR2 SQIVND (reference sequence). The CDR3 contains 13 residues. CDR3 sequence (DNA): TGTGCCAGCAACAGGGGATCTTTCTATGGCTACACCTTC. It specifies CASNRGSFYGYTF. The full variable domain, with the rest looked up from reference TRBV19 and TRBJ1-2, is DGGITQSPKYLFRKEGQNVTLSCEQNLNHDAMYWYRQDPGQGLRLIYYSQIVNDFQKGDIAEGYSVSREKKESFPLTVTSAQKNPTAFYLCASNRGSFYGYTFGSGTRLTVV.